These 27 T cell receptor beta chains were all obtained from the same sample, sequenced in a study of OX40 agonist ivuxolimab in advanced cancers. Sequencing used immunoSEQ multiplex PCR; TCRdb keeps in-frame clones, though not all of them. The sample holds tens of thousands of clones, over 75% seen once. Sequences were derived from CD4+ or CD8+ T cells sorted from blood, sampled in a trial of the OX40 agonist ivuxolimab. Receptor source: an adult with an advanced solid tumor such as melanoma, head and neck, liver or kidney cancer.

The rearrangement joins TRBV6-6 to TRBJ2-1, with a possible D match to TRBD2 (5 bases). CDR1 and CDR2 (germline): MNHNY, SVGAGI (reference sequence). This CDR3 comprises 14 residues. Trimming removed 0 bases at V and 8 bases at J, with 11 bases between. The CDR3 nucleotides are TGTGCCAGCAGTTACTCTGTTAGCGCACATGAGCAGTTCTTC. This encodes CASSYSVSAHEQFF.

This rearrangement joins TRBV9 to TRBJ1-1; 9 positions match TRBD1. Trimming at V came to 1 base and at J to 4 bases, leaving 5 bases not matched to a gene. Per the germline V gene, CDR1 is SGDLS and CDR2 is YYNGEE. The CDR3 has 15 amino acids. Here the CDR3 DNA reads TGTGCCAGCAGCGTATCCGGGACAGGGTCCACTGAAGCTTTCTTT. Encoded protein: CASSVSGTGSTEAFF.

This sequence joins TRBV5-4 and TRBJ2-1; possibly TRBD2 for D (5 bases). The V gene's germline CDR1 is SGHNT and CDR2 YYREEE (reference sequence). The CDR3 is 14 residues long. The V end was cut by 4 bases, the J end by 14 bases, with 22 bases between. CDR3: CASSQSSEDAMEFF. DNA for the CDR3: TGTGCCAGCAGCCAGAGCTCGGAGGATGCTATGGAGTTCTTC. Filled out from reference TRBV5-4 and TRBJ2-1, the complete variable domain reads ETGVTQSPTHLIKTRGQQVTLRCSSQSGHNTVSWYQQALGQGPQFIFQYYREEENGRGNFPPRFSGLQFPNYSSELNVNALELDDSALYLCASSQSSEDAMEFFGPGTRLTVL.

The chain uses TRBV7-9 and TRBJ2-1; D is perhaps TRBD1 or TRBD2 (5 bases each). This CDR3 is 16 amino acids long. The germline V and J ends were trimmed by 3 bases and 2 bases, with 14 bases remaining between them. Per the germline V gene, CDR1 is SEHNR and CDR2 is FQNEAQ (reference sequence). The CDR3 is CASSFSGTTAYNEQFF. The DNA for the CDR3 is TGTGCCAGCAGCTTTTCGGGGACGACGGCCTACAATGAGCAGTTCTTC.

The chain joins TRBV6-5 to TRBJ2-7; D uncertain. V lost 0 bases, J lost 4 bases, and 7 bases lay in between. Germline V gene sequence: CDR1 MNHEY, CDR2 SVGAGI. This CDR3 has 13 residues. The CDR3 DNA sequence: TGTGCCAGCAGTTACTCGGGTGCTTACGAGCAGTACTTC. Translating gives CASSYSGAYEQYF.

V is TRBV9 and J is TRBJ2-1; D is unresolved. Between the trimmed V and J ends, which lost 0 bases and 10 bases, there was a span of 14 bases. The CDR3 covers 14 residues. The V gene's germline CDR1 is SGDLS and CDR2 YYNGEE. CDR3 nucleotide sequence: TGTGCCAGCAGCGTAGACGAAATAACTCGGGAGCAGTTCTTC. Translated: CASSVDEITREQFF.

The chain links TRBV11-3 to TRBJ2-1; D unclear. The germline V gene has CDR1 SGHNT and CDR2 YENEEA. Trimming stripped 5 bases from V and 0 bases from J, with 11 bases between. The CDR3 loop spans 15 amino acids. CDR3 sequence: CASSPAASSYNEQFF. The DNA of the CDR3 is TGTGCCAGCAGCCCGGCCGCGAGCTCCTACAATGAGCAGTTCTTC.

The CDR3 DNA sequence: TGTGCCAGTAGTACCAGGGGGAAAGGGCTAAGCTCCTACGAGCAGTACTTC. It is translated as CASSTRGKGLSSYEQYF. The J gene is TRBJ2-7, the V gene TRBV19; TRBD1 agrees at 7 bases. The CDR3 totals 17 residues. Trimming at V came to 4 bases and at J to 0 bases, leaving 12 bases not matched to a gene. CDR1 LNHDA and CDR2 SQIVND come from the germline V gene (reference sequence).

DNA of the CDR3: TGTGCCAGCAGATCTCCGGGACACGAACCTGGAAACACCATATATTTT. Translated: CASRSPGHEPGNTIYF. V is TRBV7-9 and J is TRBJ1-3, with D perhaps TRBD1 (6 bases). Germline-derived CDR1 and CDR2 are SEHNR and FQNEAQ (reference sequence). The CDR3 consists of 16 residues. V lost 6 bases, J lost 2 bases, and 17 bases lay in between. The full variable domain, its missing parts supplied by reference TRBV7-9 and TRBJ1-3, is DTGVSQNPRHKITKRGQNVTFRCDPISEHNRLYWYRQTLGQGPEFLTYFQNEAQLEKSRLLSDRFSAERPKGSFSTLEIQRTEQGDSAMYLCASRSPGHEPGNTIYFGEGSWLTVV.

CDR3 bases: TGTGCCAGCAGCTTAGGGGGCAACCAAGAGACCCAGTACTTC. Amino acid sequence: CASSLGGNQETQYF. The chain carries TRBV7-9 and TRBJ2-5; D possibly corresponds to TRBD1 (5 bases). The V gene lost 1 base and the J gene lost 0 bases, with 6 bases spanning the gap. Germline-derived CDR1 and CDR2 are SEHNR and FQNEAQ (reference sequence). CDR3 length: 14 residues.

Written as DNA, the CDR3 is TGTGCCAGCAGCGTATCAGGGACCTACAATGAGCAGTTCTTC. Translating it yields CASSVSGTYNEQFF. J is TRBJ2-1 and V is TRBV9; possibly TRBD1 for D (5 bases). The ends were cut back, 1 base at V and 2 bases at J, with 7 bases in the middle. Germline assignment: CDR1 SGDLS and CDR2 YYNGEE. The CDR3 is made up of 14 amino acids.

The chain carries TRBV2 and TRBJ2-3; 13 positions match TRBD2. With V trimmed by 1 base and J by 1 base, 8 bases remained unmatched. Germline values: CDR1 SNHLY, CDR2 FYNNEI. The CDR3 spans 19 residues. The CDR3, as DNA: TGTGCCAGCAGTGAAGGGACTAGCGGGAGAATTCCTGGCACAGATACGCAGTATTTT. It specifies CASSEGTSGRIPGTDTQYF.

In this sample, this clone turned up once. The chain combines TRBV7-9 with TRBJ1-1; 7 bases line up with TRBD1. Germline loops: CDR1 SEHNR, CDR2 FQNEAQ (reference sequence). V lost 5 bases and J lost 3; bases outside the gene matches: 18. The CDR3 consists of 18 residues. The CDR3 DNA reads TGTGCCAGCAGCGTACCAGGGGGTAGAGAAGGACGGGACACTGAAGCTTTCTTT. Amino acid sequence: CASSVPGGREGRDTEAFF.

This clone occurred once. CDR3 nucleotides: TGTGCCAGTAGTTCGGACAACATACTGTACTTC. Its protein product is CASSSDNILYF. The chain uses TRBV19 and TRBJ2-7, with D tentatively TRBD1 (5 bases). Trimming shortened V by 5 bases and J by 12 bases, and 14 bases separated the two germline ends. The CDR3 spans 11 residues. The V gene's germline CDR1 is LNHDA and CDR2 SQIVND (reference sequence).

This chain's CDR3 is CASSLAGLAGSFNEQFF. CDR3 coding DNA: TGTGCCAGCAGCTTAGCCGGACTAGCGGGCTCTTTTAATGAGCAGTTCTTC. The chain couples TRBV7-9 to TRBJ2-1; 11 bases are a match to TRBD2. Germline V gene lookup returns CDR1 SEHNR and CDR2 FQNEAQ (reference sequence). CDR3 length equals 17 residues. Trimming took 0 bases from V and 7 from J; bases not matched to a gene: 8.

Only one count was recorded for this clone. This chain uses TRBV28 with TRBJ1-2; TRBD1 might be the D (6 bases). This CDR3 is built from 13 residues. V was pared by 3 bases and J by 8 bases, with 13 bases between. Germline V gene data show CDR1 as MDHEN and CDR2 as SYDVKM. The chain's CDR3 is CASSFRGAWGYTF. The CDR3 region has the DNA TGTGCCAGCAGTTTCCGGGGGGCGTGGGGCTACACCTTC.

The CDR3 sequence: CASSLYGIGGWAQPQHF. The CDR3 nucleotides are TGTGCCAGCAGTTTGTACGGAATAGGGGGCTGGGCTCAGCCCCAGCATTTT. The chain carries TRBV28 and TRBJ1-5; TRBD1 matches 7 bases. Germline loops: CDR1 MDHEN, CDR2 SYDVKM. Unmatched junction bases numbered 14, after V lost 3 bases and J lost 6 bases. The CDR3 contains 17 residues.

The chain has TRBV9 and TRBJ1-1; D gene unclear. Germline-derived CDR1 and CDR2 are SGDLS and YYNGEE. V lost 3 bases, J lost 1 base, and 10 bases lay in between. The CDR3 length is 14 residues. DNA of the CDR3: TGTGCCAGCAGCGGCAGCTCGGGGAACACTGAAGCTTTCTTT. This sequence encodes CASSGSSGNTEAFF.

V usage is TRBV28 and J usage is TRBJ2-5; D is ambiguous. CDR1 is MDHEN and CDR2 is SYDVKM in the germline V gene. There are 13 residues in the CDR3. Trimming removed 2 bases from V and 5 bases from J, with 9 bases in between. In DNA form, the CDR3 reads TGTGCCAGCAGTTTACCGTGGGGTGAGACCCAGTACTTC. Amino acid sequence: CASSLPWGETQYF.

This clone was counted only a few times. The chain is built from TRBV28 and TRBJ1-5; D is possibly TRBD1 (6 bases). The ends were cut back, 6 bases at V and 6 bases at J, with 12 bases in the middle. Germline values: CDR1 MDHEN, CDR2 SYDVKM. The CDR3 runs to 13 residues. CDR3 sequence reads: CASRQGFSQPQHF. CDR3 bases: TGTGCCAGCAGGCAGGGGTTCAGTCAGCCCCAGCATTTT.

The chain is built from TRBV11-3 and TRBJ2-7; D call uncertain. In germline, CDR1 is SGHNT, CDR2 YENEEA. This CDR3 is built from 13 residues. V lost 5 bases and J 4 bases, leaving 12 bases between the germline ends. CDR3 in DNA: TGTGCCAGCAGCCCTACCACTGGGTACGAGCAGTACTTC. Translation: CASSPTTGYEQYF.

The chain is built from TRBV5-4 and TRBJ1-4; no definite D call. The length of the CDR3 is 13 residues. Trimming removed 0 bases from V and 4 bases from J, with 4 bases in between. Germline CDR1 is SGHNT and CDR2 is YYREEE (reference sequence). The CDR3 loop is CASSLGLNEKLFF. As DNA, the CDR3 is TGTGCCAGCAGCTTGGGCCTTAATGAAAAACTGTTTTTT. Using reference TRBV5-4 and TRBJ1-4 for the parts outside the CDR3, the full variable domain is ETGVTQSPTHLIKTRGQQVTLRCSSQSGHNTVSWYQQALGQGPQFIFQYYREEENGRGNFPPRFSGLQFPNYSSELNVNALELDDSALYLCASSLGLNEKLFFGSGTQLSVL.

The V gene is TRBV6-6, the J gene TRBJ1-1, with unresolved D. The CDR3 length is 11 residues. Germline assignment: CDR1 MNHNY and CDR2 SVGAGI (reference sequence). With 6 bases removed from V and 6 bases from J, the gap between germline ends came to 8 bases. CDR3 sequence reads: CASRSGAEAFF. The CDR3 DNA follows: TGTGCCAGCAGGTCGGGAGCTGAAGCTTTCTTT.

The gene calls are TRBV4-1 and TRBJ1-4; weak D call: TRBD1 (5 bases). This CDR3 comprises 14 residues. With 1 base removed from V and 7 bases from J, the gap between germline ends came to 10 bases. Germline CDR1 MGHRA, CDR2 YSYEKL. CDR3 coding DNA: TGCGCCAGCAGCCAAGCCCAGGGAACTGAAAAACTGTTTTTT. Protein sequence: CASSQAQGTEKLFF.

This chain uses TRBV2 with TRBJ1-5; D is undetermined. The CDR3 totals 15 residues. CDR1 and CDR2 from the germline V gene are SNHLY and FYNNEI. V shed 4 bases and J shed 1 base, with 11 bases lying between them. CDR3 loop: CASSAGTESNQPQHF. CDR3 nucleotides: TGTGCCAGCAGTGCTGGCACAGAAAGCAATCAGCCCCAGCATTTT.

Written as DNA, the CDR3 is TGTGCCAGCAGCTTAGCAGTCGAGGAGCAGTTCTTC. This codes for CASSLAVEEQFF. This chain uses TRBV7-9 with TRBJ2-1; D call uncertain. There are 12 residues in the CDR3. From germline, CDR1 is SEHNR and CDR2 FQNEAQ (reference sequence). The V end lost 0 bases, the J end lost 10 bases, and 7 bases lay between the germline ends.

This chain joins TRBV27 and TRBJ1-1; 7 bases are shared with TRBD1. The CDR3 runs to 14 residues. Germline V lookup: CDR1 MNHEY, CDR2 SMNVEV (reference sequence). V lost 3 bases to trimming and J lost 5 bases; unmatched junction nucleotides: 6. CDR3 bases: TGTGCCAGCAGTTTGGGGCAGGGGGGGACTGAAGCTTTCTTT. This encodes CASSLGQGGTEAFF.